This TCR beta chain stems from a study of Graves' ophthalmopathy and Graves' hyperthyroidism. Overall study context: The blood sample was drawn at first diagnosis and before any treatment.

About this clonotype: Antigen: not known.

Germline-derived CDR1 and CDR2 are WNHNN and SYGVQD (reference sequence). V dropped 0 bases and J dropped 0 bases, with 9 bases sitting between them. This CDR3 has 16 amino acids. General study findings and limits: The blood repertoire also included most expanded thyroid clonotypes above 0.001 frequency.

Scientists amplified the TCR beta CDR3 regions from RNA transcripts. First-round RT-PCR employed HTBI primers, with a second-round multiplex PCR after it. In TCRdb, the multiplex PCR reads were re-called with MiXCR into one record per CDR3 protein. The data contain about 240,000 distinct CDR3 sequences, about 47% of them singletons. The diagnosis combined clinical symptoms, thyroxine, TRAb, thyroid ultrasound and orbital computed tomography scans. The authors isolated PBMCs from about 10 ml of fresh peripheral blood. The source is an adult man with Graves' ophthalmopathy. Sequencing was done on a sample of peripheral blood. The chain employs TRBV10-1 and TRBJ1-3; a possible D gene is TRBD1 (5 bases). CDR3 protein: CASSESGTLSGNTIYF. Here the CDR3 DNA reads TGCGCCAGCAGTGAGTCTGGGACTCTCTCTGGAAACACCATATATTTT.